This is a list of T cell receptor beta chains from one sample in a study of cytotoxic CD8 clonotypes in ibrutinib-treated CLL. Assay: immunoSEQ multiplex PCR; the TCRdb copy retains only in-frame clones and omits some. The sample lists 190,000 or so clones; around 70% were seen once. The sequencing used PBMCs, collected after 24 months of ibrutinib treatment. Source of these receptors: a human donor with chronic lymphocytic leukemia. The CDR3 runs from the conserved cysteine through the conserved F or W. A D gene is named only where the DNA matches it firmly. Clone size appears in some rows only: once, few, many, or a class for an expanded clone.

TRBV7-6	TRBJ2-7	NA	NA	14	TGTGCCAGCAGCCGAGGCGGGGACTCCTACGAGCAGTACTTC	CASSRGGDSYEQYF
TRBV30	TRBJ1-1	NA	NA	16	TGTGCCTGGGAGGGCAGCCTTACAGGGCCGAACACTGAAGCTTTCTTT	CAWEGSLTGPNTEAFF
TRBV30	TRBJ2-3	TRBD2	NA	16	TGTGCCTGGAGCGCGGGACTAGCGGGAGGGCGGGATACGCAGTATTTT	CAWSAGLAGGRDTQYF
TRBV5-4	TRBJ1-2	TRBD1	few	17	TGTGCCAGCAGCTCGGGGACAGGGTCTATTGGGAACTATGGCTACACCTTC	CASSSGTGSIGNYGYTF
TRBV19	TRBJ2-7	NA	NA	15	TGTGCCAGTAGTATAGATCGGGGCTACTCCTACGAGCAGTACTTC	CASSIDRGYSYEQYF
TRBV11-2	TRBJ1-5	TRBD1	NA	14	TGTGCCAGCAGCTTAGAGACAGGGGTTCAGCCCCAGCATTTT	CASSLETGVQPQHF
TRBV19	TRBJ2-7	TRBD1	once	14	TGTGCCAGTAGTATAGGGACAGGGTCGCACGAGCAGTACTTC	CASSIGTGSHEQYF
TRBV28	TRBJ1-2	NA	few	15	TGTGCCAGCAGTCATCCCTCCGGGACACCCTATGGCTACACCTTC	CASSHPSGTPYGYTF
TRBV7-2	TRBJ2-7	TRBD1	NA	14	TGTGCCAGCAGCTTCCGGGACAGAGACTACGAGCAGTACTTC	CASSFRDRDYEQYF
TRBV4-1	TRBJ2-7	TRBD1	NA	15	TGCGCCAGCAGCCAAGCGGAAAGACAGGGCCACGAGCAGTACTTC	CASSQAERQGHEQYF
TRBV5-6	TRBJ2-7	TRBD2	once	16	TGTGCCAGCAGCCCCCGAGGACTAGCGGGGTTCTACGAGCAGTACTTC	CASSPRGLAGFYEQYF
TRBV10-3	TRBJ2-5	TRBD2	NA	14	TGTGCCATCAGCCTCTCCGGGAGGGGGGAGACCCAGTACTTC	CAISLSGRGETQYF
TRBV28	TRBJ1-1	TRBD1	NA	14	TGTGCCAGCAGTTTGGGACAGTCGAACACTGAAGCTTTCTTT	CASSLGQSNTEAFF
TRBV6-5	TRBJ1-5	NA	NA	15	TGTGCCAGCAGTCCTGACAGGCGTAGCAATCAGCCCCAGCATTTT	CASSPDRRSNQPQHF
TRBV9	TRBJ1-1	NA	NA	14	TGTGCCAGCAGCCCGGGGACATTTAACACTGAAGCTTTCTTT	CASSPGTFNTEAFF
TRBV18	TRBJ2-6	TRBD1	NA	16	TGTGCCAGCTCACCCGGACAGGGCTCTGGGGCCAACGTCCTGACTTTC	CASSPGQGSGANVLTF
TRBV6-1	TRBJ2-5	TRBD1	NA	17	TGTGCCAGCAGTGAATGGCAGGTTAGGGACAGCCAAGAGACCCAGTACTTC	CASSEWQVRDSQETQYF
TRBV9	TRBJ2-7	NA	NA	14	TGTGCCAGCAGCCCCCGGACCAGCTCCTACGAGCAGTACTTC	CASSPRTSSYEQYF
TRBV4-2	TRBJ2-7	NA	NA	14	TGTGCCAGCAGCCAAGTGGCAGGTCCCTACGAGCAGTACTTC	CASSQVAGPYEQYF
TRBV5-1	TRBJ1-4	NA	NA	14	TGCGCCAGCAGCTTGGACGGGTATAATGAAAAACTGTTTTTT	CASSLDGYNEKLFF
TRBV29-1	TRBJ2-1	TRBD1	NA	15	TGCAGCGTTGAATTATTTGGGACAGGGGGCCGTGAGCAGTTCTTC	CSVELFGTGGREQFF
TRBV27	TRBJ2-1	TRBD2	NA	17	TGTGCCAGCAGACAAGGACTAGCGGGACCGTCGTACAATGAGCAGTTCTTC	CASRQGLAGPSYNEQFF
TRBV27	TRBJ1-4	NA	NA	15	TGTGCCAGCAGTTCGACGGGGGCTGATAATGAAAAACTGTTTTTT	CASSSTGADNEKLFF
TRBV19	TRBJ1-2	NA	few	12	TGTGCCAGTCGACGTCAGAGTGATGGCTACACCTTC	CASRRQSDGYTF
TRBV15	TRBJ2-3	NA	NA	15	TGTGCCACCAGCAGACAGGGGGGAAGCACAGATACGCAGTATTTT	CATSRQGGSTDTQYF
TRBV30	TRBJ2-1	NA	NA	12	TGTGCCTGCGAGAGCTCCTACAATGAGCAGTTCTTC	CACESSYNEQFF
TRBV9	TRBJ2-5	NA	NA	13	TGTGCCAGCAGCCGAGATGTTTCAAAGACCCAGTACTTC	CASSRDVSKTQYF
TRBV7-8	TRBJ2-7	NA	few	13	TGTGCCAGCAGCTTAGCGGGACCGAGCGAGCAGTACTTC	CASSLAGPSEQYF
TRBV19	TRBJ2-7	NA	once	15	TGTGCCAGTAGTATTAAGGGGGTTACCAGCTACGAGCAGTACTTC	CASSIKGVTSYEQYF
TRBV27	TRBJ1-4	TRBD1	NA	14	TGTGCCGGACCCGTGGGACAGACGAATGAAAAACTGTTTTTT	CAGPVGQTNEKLFF
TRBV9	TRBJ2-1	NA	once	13	TGTGCCAGCAGCGTAGGCTTGGGGAATGAGCAGTTCTTC	CASSVGLGNEQFF
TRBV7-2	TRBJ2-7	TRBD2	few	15	TGTGCCAGCAGCTTGACTAGCGGGCGTTCCTACGAGCAGTACTTC	CASSLTSGRSYEQYF
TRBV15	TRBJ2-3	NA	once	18	TGTGCCACCAATGACTGGGAGGAAGGAATCCTTGGCACAGATACGCAGTATTTT	CATNDWEEGILGTDTQYF
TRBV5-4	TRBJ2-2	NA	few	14	TGTGCCAGCAGCGATCACAGGGACACCGGGGAGCTGTTTTTT	CASSDHRDTGELFF
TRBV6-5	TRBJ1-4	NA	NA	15	TGTGCCAGCAGTTCAGTCGACAGGTTTAATGAAAAACTGTTTTTT	CASSSVDRFNEKLFF
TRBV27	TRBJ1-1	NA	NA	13	TGTGCCAGCAGTTTCCTCGGCCCGGCTGAAGCTTTCTTT	CASSFLGPAEAFF
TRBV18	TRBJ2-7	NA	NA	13	TGTGCCAGCTCACCGGCACGGACCTACGAGCAGTACTTC	CASSPARTYEQYF
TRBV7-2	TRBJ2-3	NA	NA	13	TGTGCCAGCAGCTTTCCGGGTATCGATACGCAGTATTTT	CASSFPGIDTQYF
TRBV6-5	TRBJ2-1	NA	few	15	TGTGCCAGCGGCCAACACCGGACAGCCTACAATGAGCAGTTCTTC	CASGQHRTAYNEQFF
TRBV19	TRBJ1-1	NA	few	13	TGTGCCAGTAGCGAGGGGCGGAACACTGAAGCTTTCTTT	CASSEGRNTEAFF
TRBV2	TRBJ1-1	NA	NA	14	TGTGCCAGCAGTGAAGCTCGGGATTTCACTGAAGCTTTCTTT	CASSEARDFTEAFF
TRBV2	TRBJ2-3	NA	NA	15	TGTGCCAGCACCCGGGGGCTAGTTAGCACAGATACGCAGTATTTT	CASTRGLVSTDTQYF
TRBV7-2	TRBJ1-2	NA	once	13	TGTGCCAGCAGCCCAGGGACCCTACGGGGCTACACCTTC	CASSPGTLRGYTF
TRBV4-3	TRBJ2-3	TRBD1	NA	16	TGCGCCAGCAGCTTTGACAGGGATATGAACACAGATACGCAGTATTTT	CASSFDRDMNTDTQYF
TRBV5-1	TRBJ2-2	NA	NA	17	TGCGCCAGCAGCTTGGCCGTGGGGCGCGGTATCACCGGGGAGCTGTTTTTT	CASSLAVGRGITGELFF
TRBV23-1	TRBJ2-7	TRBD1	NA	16	TGCGCCAGCAGTCAATTTTGCGGACAGGGGGCAAACGAGCAGTACTTC	CASSQFCGQGANEQYF
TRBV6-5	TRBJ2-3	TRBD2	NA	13	TGTGCCACAGTAGCGGGAGGCACAGATACGCAGTATTTT	CATVAGGTDTQYF
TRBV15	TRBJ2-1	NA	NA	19	TGTGCCACCAGCAGAGATTGGGGCGGGTGGGAGCGCTCCTACAATGAGCAGTTCTTC	CATSRDWGGWERSYNEQFF
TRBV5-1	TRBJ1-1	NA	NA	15	TGCGCCAGCAGCTTGGGATCAGGGACGGACACTGAAGCTTTCTTT	CASSLGSGTDTEAFF
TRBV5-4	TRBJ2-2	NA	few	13	TGTGCCAGCAGCTTGAGTTATGGCGCACTCCTGTTTTTT	CASSLSYGALLFF
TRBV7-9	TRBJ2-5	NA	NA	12	TGTGCCAGCAGCTTAGGGCTGGAGACCCAGTACTTC	CASSLGLETQYF
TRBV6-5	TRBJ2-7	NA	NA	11	TGTGCCAGCAGGGACCCGTACGAGCAGTACTTC	CASRDPYEQYF
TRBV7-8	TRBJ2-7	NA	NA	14	TGTGCCAGCAGCTCCTCCGGGTCCTTCTACGAGCAGTACTTC	CASSSSGSFYEQYF
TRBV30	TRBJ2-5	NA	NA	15	TGTGCCTGGAGTTTGTGGAGATCGTACCAAGAGACCCAGTACTTC	CAWSLWRSYQETQYF
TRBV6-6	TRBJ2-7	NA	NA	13	TGTGCCAGCAGTCTGACAGCCACCTACGAGCAGTACTTC	CASSLTATYEQYF